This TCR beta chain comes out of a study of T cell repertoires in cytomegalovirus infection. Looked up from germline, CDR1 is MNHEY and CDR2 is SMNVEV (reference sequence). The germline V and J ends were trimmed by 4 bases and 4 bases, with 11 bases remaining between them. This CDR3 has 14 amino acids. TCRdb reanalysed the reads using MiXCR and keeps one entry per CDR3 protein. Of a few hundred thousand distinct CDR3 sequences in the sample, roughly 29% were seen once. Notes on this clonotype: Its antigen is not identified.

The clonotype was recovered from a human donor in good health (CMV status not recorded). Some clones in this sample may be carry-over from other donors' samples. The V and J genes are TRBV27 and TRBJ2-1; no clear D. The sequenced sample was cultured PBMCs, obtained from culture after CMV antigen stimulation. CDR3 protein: CASSSLTPYNEQFF. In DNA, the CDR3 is TGTGCCAGCAGTTCCCTAACACCATACAATGAGCAGTTCTTC.